These 22 T cell receptor beta chains originate from one sample sequenced in a study of blood T cell repertoires in COVID-19. The assay was immunoSEQ multiplex PCR, and TCRdb's table has in-frame clones only and misses some. Here the sample spans roughly 120,000 clones, approximately 80% being singletons. The sequenced sample consisted of peripheral blood. Receptor source: a man in his sixties or seventies with acute or convalescent COVID-19.

The gene calls are TRBV29-1 and TRBJ1-5; D is possibly TRBD1 (5 bases). Germline loops: CDR1 SQVTM, CDR2 ANQGSEA. CDR3 length equals 13 residues. V gave up 5 bases and J gave up 6 bases, with 14 bases separating them. The CDR3 loop is CSVQLREGQPQHF. DNA for the CDR3: TGCAGCGTTCAACTCAGGGAGGGTCAGCCCCAGCATTTT.

The chain uses TRBV6-1 and TRBJ2-1, with 11 bases identical to TRBD1. The CDR3 loop spans 15 amino acids. Germline CDR1 is MNHNS and CDR2 is SASEGT. With 3 bases clipped from V and 4 bases from J, the junction kept 2 bases outside the gene matches. The CDR3 coding sequence is TGTGCCAGCAGTGAGGGACAGGGGGTATACAATGAGCAGTTCTTC. It is translated as CASSEGQGVYNEQFF.

This clone showed up just once. This chain connects TRBV5-6 to TRBJ1-2, with D maybe TRBD1 (6 bases). The germline V gene has CDR1 SGHDT and CDR2 YYEEEE. V gave up 5 bases and J gave up 6 bases, with 14 bases separating them. The CDR3 loop spans 13 amino acids. The CDR3 region has the DNA TGTGCCAGCAGTTCCACAGGGATCGATGGCTACACCTTC. Translated: CASSSTGIDGYTF.

V and J are TRBV7-9 and TRBJ1-4; no firm D call. V shed 3 bases and J shed 7 bases, with 12 bases lying between them. This CDR3 is built from 14 residues. CDR1 and CDR2 (germline): SEHNR, FQNEAQ (reference sequence). The CDR3 reads CASSLREAGEKLFF. The CDR3, as DNA: TGTGCCAGCAGCTTGAGGGAAGCCGGTGAAAAACTGTTTTTT.

The rearrangement joins TRBV9 to TRBJ2-7, with unresolved D. V lost 1 base and J lost 1, with 9 bases in between. The germline V gene encodes CDR1 SGDLS and CDR2 YYNGEE. The CDR3 runs 14 residues. DNA of the CDR3: TGTGCCAGCAGCGTATCCCCACAGTCCTACGAGCAGTACTTC. This gives the protein CASSVSPQSYEQYF.

DNA for the CDR3: TGTGCCAGTAGTATAGCAGGGCGTGACTATGGCTACACCTTC. Translated: CASSIAGRDYGYTF. The chain uses TRBV19 and TRBJ1-2, with D possibly matching TRBD1 (5 bases). Trimming removed 1 base at V and 3 bases at J, with 9 bases between. The CDR3 has 14 residues. The germline gives CDR1 LNHDA, CDR2 SQIVND (reference sequence).

The chain is built from TRBV30 and TRBJ2-3; the D gene is possibly TRBD2 (5 bases). The V end lost 5 bases, the J end lost 3 bases, and 24 bases lay between the germline ends. The CDR3 runs to 17 residues. The germline V gene has CDR1 GTSNPN and CDR2 SVGIG (reference sequence). For the CDR3, the DNA is TGTGCCTGGGGCACCCATGAGGGCATCGGGTTTACAGATACGCAGTATTTT. This gives the protein CAWGTHEGIGFTDTQYF.

V and J are TRBV6-1 and TRBJ1-2; unclear D gene. V was pared by 1 base and J by 0 bases, with 12 bases between. Germline V gives CDR1 MNHNS, CDR2 SASEGT. This CDR3 has 16 amino acids. In DNA, the CDR3 is TGTGCCAGCAGTGAAGGGAGGACCTCAGCTAACTATGGCTACACCTTC. Its protein product is CASSEGRTSANYGYTF.

The chain is built from TRBV19 and TRBJ2-7; TRBD2 aligns across 7 bases. J lost 6 bases, V lost 5 bases, and 19 bases had no gene match. This CDR3 contains 17 residues. Germline V lookup: CDR1 LNHDA, CDR2 SQIVND (reference sequence). The chain's CDR3 is CASSSGPRTSKGIEQYF. CDR3 DNA: TGTGCCAGTAGTTCGGGCCCTAGGACTAGTAAAGGGATCGAGCAGTACTTC.

This chain links TRBV4-2 with TRBJ1-5, with a possible D match to TRBD1 (5 bases). The CDR3 totals 15 residues. CDR1 and CDR2 (germline): LGHNA, YNFKEQ. V was clipped by 0 bases and J by 3 bases, with 9 bases between them. The DNA for the CDR3 is TGTGCCAGCAGCCAAGAAGGGGCAGCCAATCAGCCCCAGCATTTT. It translates to CASSQEGAANQPQHF.

This clone was observed once. V usage is TRBV5-4 and J usage is TRBJ2-2; D remains ambiguous. V gave up 3 bases and J gave up 1 base, with 4 bases separating them. From germline, CDR1 is SGHNT and CDR2 YYREEE (reference sequence). CDR3 length: 13 amino acids. CDR3 in DNA: TGTGCCAGCAGCTCCCAGAACACCGGGGAGCTGTTTTTT. It encodes CASSSQNTGELFF.

The rearrangement links TRBV2 to TRBJ2-3; D gene unclear. There are 14 residues in the CDR3. Germline V gene sequence: CDR1 SNHLY, CDR2 FYNNEI. V lost 7 bases, J lost 0 bases, and 11 bases lay in between. The CDR3 sequence: CASIRGLSTDTQYF. CDR3 bases: TGTGCCAGCATCAGAGGCCTTAGCACAGATACGCAGTATTTT.

The V and J genes are TRBV30 and TRBJ2-5, with TRBD2 matching over 10 bases. Germline CDR1 and CDR2: GTSNPN and SVGIG (reference sequence). V trimming: 1 base; J trimming: 7 bases; junction bases outside the gene matches: 9. The CDR3 runs to 15 residues. This chain's CDR3 is CAWSALLAGAGTQYF. The CDR3 DNA follows: TGTGCCTGGAGTGCTCTTCTAGCGGGGGCGGGGACCCAGTACTTC. Full variable domain (outside the CDR3, taken from reference TRBV30 and TRBJ2-5): SQTIHQWPATLVQPVGSPLSLECTVEGTSNPNLYWYRQAAGRGLQLLFYSVGIGQISSEVPQNLSASRPQDRQFILSSKKLLLSDSGFYLCAWSALLAGAGTQYFGPGTRLLVL.

V usage is TRBV5-4 and J usage is TRBJ2-1; D gene unclear. Looked up from germline, CDR1 is SGHNT and CDR2 is YYREEE (reference sequence). The CDR3 is made up of 13 amino acids. V was trimmed by 4 bases and J by 5 bases, leaving 10 bases between them. CDR3 bases: TGTGCCAGCAGCCCAGATGGTGACAATGAGCAGTTCTTC. This encodes CASSPDGDNEQFF.

The rearrangement uses TRBV7-3 and TRBJ2-5, with D possibly TRBD1 on 6 matching bases. The V end was cut by 5 bases, the J end by 5 bases, with 12 bases between. Germline CDR1 and CDR2: SGHTA and FQGTGA. The CDR3 runs 13 residues. CDR3 bases: TGTGCCAGCAGCCGGGACATCGCGGAGACCCAGTACTTC. It codes for CASSRDIAETQYF.

The chain recombines TRBV28 with TRBJ1-3; D is undetermined. Germline-derived CDR1 and CDR2 are MDHEN and SYDVKM. V was clipped by 5 bases and J by 0 bases, with 11 bases between them. CDR3 length: 15 residues. In DNA form, the CDR3 reads TGTGCCAGCAGTCTGGCCGTACACTCTGGAAACACCATATATTTT. Residues: CASSLAVHSGNTIYF.

This rearrangement joins TRBV18 to TRBJ1-1, with 8 bases fitting TRBD1. The ends lost 2 bases at V and 1 base at J; junction bases unmatched: 3. The CDR3 is made up of 15 amino acids. Germline lookup yields CDR1 KGHSH and CDR2 LQKENI. CDR3 residues: CASSPTTGANTEAFF. CDR3 in DNA: TGTGCCAGCTCACCAACGACAGGGGCGAACACTGAAGCTTTCTTT.

The J gene is TRBJ1-5, the V gene TRBV19; D not resolved. This CDR3 contains 15 residues. Germline lookup yields CDR1 LNHDA and CDR2 SQIVND (reference sequence). V dropped 3 bases and J dropped 2 bases, with 11 bases sitting between them. CDR3 DNA sequence: TGTGCCAGTAGTATGGGGAGGGCCCGCAATCAGCCCCAGCATTTT. Translated: CASSMGRARNQPQHF.

The rearrangement links TRBV5-4 to TRBJ1-6, with TRBD1 as a possible D gene (6 bases). V lost 1 base and J 5 bases, leaving 7 bases between the germline ends. CDR3 size: 14 residues. The germline CDR1 and CDR2 sequences are SGHNT and YYREEE (reference sequence). The CDR3 DNA is TGTGCCAGCAGCTTGCAGGGGAATAATTCACCCCTCCACTTT. Translating it yields CASSLQGNNSPLHF.

The chain joins TRBV30 to TRBJ1-5; 9 nucleotides align to TRBD1. Germline V gene lookup returns CDR1 GTSNPN and CDR2 SVGIG (reference sequence). The CDR3 runs to 17 residues. Trimming took 3 bases from V and 3 from J; bases not matched to a gene: 12. The CDR3 DNA sequence: TGTGCCTGGAGCGGGGGGAAACAGGGGGCTTTCAATCAGCCCCAGCATTTT. The encoded protein is CAWSGGKQGAFNQPQHF.

In this sample, this clone turned up a few times. V is TRBV19 and J is TRBJ1-5; 7 bases are shared with TRBD1. Germline CDR1 LNHDA, CDR2 SQIVND (reference sequence). Trimming at V came to 9 bases and at J to 5 bases, leaving 13 bases not matched to a gene. The length of the CDR3 is 15 residues. The CDR3 loop reads CASTDRARSYQPQHF. CDR3 in DNA: TGTGCCAGCACCGACAGGGCTCGAAGTTATCAGCCCCAGCATTTT.

The rearrangement uses TRBV9 and TRBJ1-6; TRBD1 aligns across 8 bases. From germline, CDR1 is SGDLS and CDR2 YYNGEE. V was pared by 3 bases and J by 6 bases, with 5 bases of the junction left unmatched. The CDR3 length is 15 residues. CDR3 DNA sequence: TGTGCCAGCAGCGCGACAGGGGTCCCTAATTCACCCCTCCACTTT. Its translation is CASSATGVPNSPLHF.